This T cell receptor beta chain appears in the sequencing data of a study of T cell clusters in autoimmune cytopenias. Notes on the study in general: TRB repertoire shifts in secondary cytopenia and chronic lymphocytic leukemia mostly reflected lymphoma, not autoimmunity. Compared with active autoimmune hepatitis patients, healthy donors showed 2.5 to 3-fold more exclusive TRB clusters.

The germline V gene encodes CDR1 LNHDA and CDR2 SQIVND (reference sequence). This CDR3 spans 14 amino acids. By frequency, this clonotype registers medium-sized (0.01 to 0.1%). Antigen specificity is unknown. TRB amplification used roughly 250 ng of peripheral blood genomic DNA. TRB was amplified by touch-down multiplex PCR, primer pools A and B combined. TCRdb processed the multiplex PCR reads again and assigns one entry to each CDR3 protein, with no DNA. The table for this sample gives 3,000 to 4,000 distinct CDR3 sequences. Sample: peripheral blood. This clonotype was obtained from a human donor with an autoimmune cytopenia or autoimmune hepatitis (not recorded which). V gene TRBV19 combines with J gene TRBJ1-4; no DNA is available, so the TRBD1 call from TCRdb remains unchecked. The chain's CDR3 is CASGTGGVLGKLFF.